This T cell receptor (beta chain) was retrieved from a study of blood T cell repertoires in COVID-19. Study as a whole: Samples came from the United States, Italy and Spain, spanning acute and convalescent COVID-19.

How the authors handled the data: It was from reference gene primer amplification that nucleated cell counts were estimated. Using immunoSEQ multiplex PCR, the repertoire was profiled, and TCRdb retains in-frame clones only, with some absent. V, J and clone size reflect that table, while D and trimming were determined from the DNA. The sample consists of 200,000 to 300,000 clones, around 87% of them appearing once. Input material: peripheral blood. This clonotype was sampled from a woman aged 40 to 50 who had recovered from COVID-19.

The CDR3 here is CASSSGMSPFLGYTF. The CDR3 coding sequence is TGTGCCAGTAGTTCAGGGATGTCACCCTTCCTGGGCTACACCTTC. The chain carries TRBV19 and TRBJ1-2, with D tentatively TRBD1 (5 bases). Trimming left V 5 bases short and J 8 bases short, with 21 bases between. CDR3 size: 15 residues. Germline V gene lookup returns CDR1 LNHDA and CDR2 SQIVND (reference sequence).